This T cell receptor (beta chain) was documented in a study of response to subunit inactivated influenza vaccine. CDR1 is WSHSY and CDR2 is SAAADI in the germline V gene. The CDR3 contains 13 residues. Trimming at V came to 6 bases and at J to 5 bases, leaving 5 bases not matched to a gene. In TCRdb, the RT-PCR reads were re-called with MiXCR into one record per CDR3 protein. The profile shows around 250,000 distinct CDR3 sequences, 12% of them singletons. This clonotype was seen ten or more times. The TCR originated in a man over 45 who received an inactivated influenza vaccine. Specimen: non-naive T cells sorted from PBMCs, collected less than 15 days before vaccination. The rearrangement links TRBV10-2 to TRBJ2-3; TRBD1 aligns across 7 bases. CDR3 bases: TGCGCCAGCAGCCCGACAGGGTTAGATACGCAGTATTTT. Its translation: CASSPTGLDTQYF.